One sample yielded the 17 T cell receptor beta chains listed below, sequenced in a study of blood T cell repertoires in COVID-19. The protocol was immunoSEQ multiplex PCR, while the TCRdb copy is restricted to in-frame clones and leaves out a portion. The sample has about 50,000 clones, around 80% seen once. The material sequenced was peripheral blood. These receptors originate from a man in his forties with acute or convalescent COVID-19.

The V gene is TRBV30, the J gene TRBJ2-1; 16 bases fit TRBD2. CDR3 length: 17 amino acids. Per germline, CDR1 GTSNPN and CDR2 SVGIG (reference sequence). The ends lost 5 bases at V and 2 bases at J; junction bases unmatched: 6. CDR3 in amino acids: CAWAGTSGGAPYNEQFF. The CDR3 DNA reads TGTGCCTGGGCCGGGACTAGCGGGGGGGCTCCCTACAATGAGCAGTTCTTC.

The chain links TRBV19 to TRBJ2-5, with 8 bases fitting TRBD1. The V segment lost 4 bases and the J segment 6 bases; nucleotides outside the gene matches: 10. CDR3 length equals 15 residues. Germline CDR1 and CDR2: LNHDA and SQIVND (reference sequence). CDR3 sequence reads: CASSTSWGQAKTQYF. In nucleotides, the CDR3 is TGTGCCAGTAGTACATCGTGGGGACAGGCGAAGACCCAGTACTTC. Variable domain in full (rest from reference TRBV19 and TRBJ2-5): DGGITQSPKYLFRKEGQNVTLSCEQNLNHDAMYWYRQDPGQGLRLIYYSQIVNDFQKGDIAEGYSVSREKKESFPLTVTSAQKNPTAFYLCASSTSWGQAKTQYFGPGTRLLVL.

The chain recombines TRBV24-1 with TRBJ1-5; a weak D match, TRBD1 (5 bases). Germline values: CDR1 KGHDR, CDR2 SFDVKD. The CDR3 runs 17 residues. Trimming took off 2 bases at V and 6 bases at J, with 19 bases between the two ends. The CDR3 nucleotides read TGTGCCACCAGTGATTCCCCACAGCGAGCCGGGGGTCAGCCCCAGCATTTT. Amino acid sequence: CATSDSPQRAGGQPQHF.

This rearrangement joins TRBV5-1 to TRBJ1-2, with a weak D call TRBD1 (6 bases). From germline, CDR1 is SGHRS and CDR2 YFSETQ. V was clipped by 4 bases and J by 5 bases, with 15 bases between them. CDR3 length: 14 residues. The CDR3 DNA sequence: TGCGCCAGCAGCGGAGAGTGGGGGCGATATGGCTACACCTTC. It translates to CASSGEWGRYGYTF.

The rearrangement uses TRBV27 and TRBJ1-2; unclear D gene. From germline, CDR1 is MNHEY and CDR2 SMNVEV (reference sequence). This CDR3 is built from 13 residues. Trimming pared 5 bases from V and 5 bases from J, leaving 12 bases between. The CDR3 bases are TGTGCCAGCAGTCTCAAATCAGGATATGGCTACACCTTC. It codes for CASSLKSGYGYTF.

Here the CDR3 reads CASSLWAGGKWEQYV. The CDR3 DNA is TGTGCCAGCAGTTTATGGGCTGGGGGCAAATGGGAGCAGTACGTC. The chain joins TRBV28 to TRBJ2-7; possibly TRBD1 for D (6 bases). The ends were cut back, 0 bases at V and 7 bases at J, with 16 bases in the middle. The CDR3 runs 15 residues. Germline V CDR1 and CDR2: MDHEN, SYDVKM.

The genes are TRBV3-1 (or the pseudogene TRBV3-2) and TRBJ2-7; possible D gene TRBD2, 5 bases. Germline loops: CDR1 LGHDT, CDR2 YNNKEL (reference sequence). V was cut by 0 bases and J by 6 bases, with 9 bases left in between. This CDR3 has 13 residues. The CDR3 is CASSQDRGSEQYV. In nucleotides, the CDR3 is TGTGCCAGCAGCCAAGATCGAGGGAGCGAGCAGTACGTC.

The chain carries TRBV2 and TRBJ2-3; 7 bases agree with TRBD2. The CDR3 is made up of 13 amino acids. V lost 7 bases to trimming and J lost 3 bases; unmatched junction nucleotides: 4. The V gene's germline CDR1 is SNHLY and CDR2 FYNNEI. CDR3 DNA sequence: TGTGCCAGCACACGGGGGGAAACAGATACGCAGTATTTT. Translation: CASTRGETDTQYF.

This clone was seen more than once but under ten times. This chain links TRBV6-5 with TRBJ1-3; 9 bases line up with TRBD1. The CDR3 is 15 residues long. The V and J ends lost 6 bases and 4 bases, in that order; junction bases with no gene match: 7. Germline V gene data show CDR1 as MNHEY and CDR2 as SVGAGI. CDR3 DNA sequence: TGTGCCAGCAGAAGGGACAGGGAGGGGGGAAACACCATATATTTT. It encodes CASRRDREGGNTIYF.

This chain joins TRBV15 and TRBJ1-2; D not certain. The length of the CDR3 is 12 residues. V was pared by 5 bases and J by 2 bases, with 6 bases between. Germline V gene data show CDR1 as LNHNV and CDR2 as YYDKDF (reference sequence). The CDR3 sequence is CATSGPNYGYTF. CDR3 coding DNA: TGTGCCACCAGCGGGCCCAACTATGGCTACACCTTC. The whole variable domain, filled in from reference TRBV15 and TRBJ1-2, reads DAMVIQNPRYQVTQFGKPVTLSCSQTLNHNVMYWYQQKSSQAPKLLFHYYDKDFNNEADTPDNFQSRRPNTSFCFLDIRSPGLGDTAMYLCATSGPNYGYTFGSGTRLTVV.

The CDR3 reads CASAPSGGAGELFF. CDR3 coding DNA: TGTGCCAGCGCCCCGAGCGGGGGGGCCGGGGAGCTGTTTTTT. The rearrangement links TRBV25-1 to TRBJ2-2, with 10 bases fitting TRBD2. CDR3 size: 14 residues. With 8 bases clipped from V and 6 bases from J, the junction kept 6 bases outside the gene matches. Germline lookup yields CDR1 MGHDK and CDR2 SYGVNS.

The rearrangement links TRBV28 to TRBJ2-5; 10 bases align to TRBD1. Trimming cost V 6 bases and J 7 bases; bases outside gene matches: 8. The CDR3 is 14 residues long. CDR1 is MDHEN, CDR2 SYDVKM, per germline. CDR3 protein: CASSQTGGGGTQYF. CDR3 DNA sequence: TGTGCCAGCAGCCAGACAGGGGGCGGGGGGACCCAGTACTTC.

The rearrangement joins TRBV7-8 to TRBJ2-1; D remains ambiguous. CDR1 SGHVS and CDR2 FQNEAQ come from the germline V gene. This CDR3 is 15 amino acids long. The V end lost 5 bases, the J end lost 3 bases, and 14 bases lay between the germline ends. CDR3 sequence: CASSLDLGRYNEQFF. The DNA of the CDR3 is TGTGCCAGCAGCCTAGACCTAGGCCGCTACAATGAGCAGTTCTTC. Combining the CDR3 with reference TRBV7-8 and TRBJ2-1 gives the whole variable domain GAGVSQSPRYKVAKRGQDVALRCDPISGHVSLFWYQQALGQGPEFLTYFQNEAQLDKSGLPSDRFFAERPEGSVSTLKIQRTQQEDSAVYLCASSLDLGRYNEQFFGPGTRLTVL.

The gene calls are TRBV2 and TRBJ1-5, with D perhaps matching TRBD1 (6 bases). Trimming removed 3 bases at V and 5 bases at J, with 17 bases between. Germline V gene sequence: CDR1 SNHLY, CDR2 FYNNEI. This CDR3 has 16 residues. The CDR3 spells CASSDQGKIRYQPQHF. DNA for the CDR3: TGTGCCAGCAGTGATCAGGGGAAAATACGGTATCAGCCCCAGCATTTT.

This chain connects TRBV5-8 to TRBJ1-2, with D unresolved. V dropped 1 base and J dropped 0 bases, with 7 bases sitting between them. CDR3 length: 14 amino acids. Looked up from germline, CDR1 is SGHTS and CDR2 is YDEGEE. The CDR3 spells CASSLLDANYGYTF. Written as DNA, the CDR3 is TGTGCCAGCAGCTTGTTAGATGCTAACTATGGCTACACCTTC.

The chain combines TRBV13 with TRBJ1-2; D is unclear. The CDR3 has 15 residues. Germline CDR1 is PRHDT and CDR2 is FYEKMQ (reference sequence). V was shortened by 2 bases and J by 2 bases, with 12 bases between the two germline ends. This CDR3 reads CASSLYGAPNYGYTF. In DNA form, the CDR3 reads TGTGCCAGCAGCTTATACGGTGCCCCAAACTATGGCTACACCTTC.

The V gene is TRBV24-1, the J gene TRBJ1-1, with a weak D call TRBD1 (6 bases). Trimming removed 4 bases from V and 13 bases from J, with 18 bases in between. CDR1 is KGHDR and CDR2 is SFDVKD in the germline V gene. There are 13 residues in the CDR3. CDR3 in amino acids: CATSDHLGQRNFF. The CDR3 region has the DNA TGTGCCACCAGTGACCACTTGGGACAACGCAATTTCTTT.